These 19 T cell receptor beta chains were sequenced from one sample in a study of PD-1 blockade in classical Hodgkin lymphoma (dated by TCRdb to 2018 to 2021). The protocol used for the library was the immunoSEQ multiplex PCR assay. TCRdb provides this immuneACCESS table in a form limited to in-frame rearrangements. Some clones are lacking; in checked studies, under half of them reflect an unresolved V gene, and why the rest are absent is not known. This sample comprises 25,000 to 30,000 clones, more than 75% of them detected only once. Of the sample, nearly 2.5% is held by the ten largest clones. What the time point label conveys for this sample: cycle 1 day 1 (C1D1), immediately before nivolumab initiation. Every trial patient had relapsed after autologous stem cell transplantation, and cohorts A, B and C differed in prior brentuximab vedotin exposure. The source material was peripheral blood mononuclear cells (PBMCs), sampled at baseline. The receptors derive from a human donor with classical Hodgkin lymphoma.

In DNA, the CDR3 is TGTGCCAGCAGCTACCATACCAGAGGGGGTTGCAATCAGCCCCAGCATTTT. Translating it yields CASSYHTRGGCNQPQHF. V gene TRBV11-3 combines with J gene TRBJ1-5, with D tentatively TRBD1 (6 bases). Trimming cost V 4 bases and J 2 bases, with 18 bases left between them. The CDR3 length is 17 residues. Germline V CDR1 and CDR2: SGHNT, YENEEA.

This clone was seen a few times. The chain couples TRBV6-1 to TRBJ2-1, with D uncertain. V was cut by 3 bases and J by 2 bases, with 11 bases left in between. The V gene's germline CDR1 is MNHNS and CDR2 SASEGT. This CDR3 comprises 15 residues. In DNA form, the CDR3 reads TGTGCCAGCAGTGACTATTTACGGGCCTACAATGAGCAGTTCTTC. The encoded protein is CASSDYLRAYNEQFF.

Only a few counts were recorded for this clone. In DNA, the CDR3 is TGTGCCAGCAGCGTAGCGGGGGCGCCCGGCTACACCTTC. Its protein is CASSVAGAPGYTF. This chain joins TRBV9 and TRBJ1-2, with a tentative D call TRBD1 (6 bases). The CDR3 sequence is 13 residues long. Germline V CDR1 and CDR2: SGDLS, YYNGEE. V shed 0 bases and J shed 8 bases, with 11 bases lying between them.

The CDR3 bases are TGTGCCAGCAGTTCCGGGACTAGCGGGGTTAATGAGCAGTTCTTC. It is translated as CASSSGTSGVNEQFF. The chain links TRBV6-5 to TRBJ2-1, with 13 bases that match TRBD2. This CDR3 contains 15 residues. Trimming removed 4 bases from V and 7 bases from J; junction bases left unmatched: 4. Germline-derived CDR1 and CDR2 are MNHEY and SVGAGI.

J is TRBJ2-6 and V is TRBV6-1; TRBD1 is a possible D gene (5 bases). This CDR3 is 15 amino acids long. Germline loops: CDR1 MNHNS, CDR2 SASEGT. V dropped 8 bases and J dropped 2 bases, with 13 bases sitting between them. The CDR3 DNA sequence: TGTGCCAGCGGTCTTGGGGCGCCTGGGGCCAACGTCCTGACTTTC. It encodes CASGLGAPGANVLTF.

The V and J genes are TRBV4-3 and TRBJ2-7, with D uncertain. Looked up from germline, CDR1 is LGHNA and CDR2 is YSLEER. The CDR3 has 13 amino acids. Trimming took off 0 bases at V and 7 bases at J, with 10 bases between the two ends. CDR3 sequence: CASSQDTGLEQYF. Written as DNA, the CDR3 is TGCGCCAGCAGCCAAGATACTGGGTTAGAGCAGTACTTC.

This clone was seen a handful of times. The rearrangement joins TRBV2 to TRBJ1-4; D remains unclear. CDR1 is SNHLY, CDR2 FYNNEI, per germline. CDR3 size: 13 residues. V lost 6 bases to trimming and J lost 8 bases, with 13 bases between them. CDR3 nucleotide sequence: TGTGCCAGCAGAATCCCGGGCGAGGAAAAACTGTTTTTT. Encoded protein: CASRIPGEEKLFF.

This chain links TRBV7-9 with TRBJ2-5; 10 bases map to TRBD1. CDR1 SEHNR and CDR2 FQNEAQ come from the germline V gene (reference sequence). V gave up 3 bases and J gave up 5 bases; unmatched junction bases: 6. The length of the CDR3 is 15 residues. This chain's CDR3 is CASSLDRGFLETQYF. The CDR3 DNA follows: TGTGCCAGCAGCTTGGACAGGGGGTTTCTCGAGACCCAGTACTTC. Looking up the rest from reference TRBV7-9 and TRBJ2-5 gives the full variable domain: DTGVSQNPRHKITKRGQNVTFRCDPISEHNRLYWYRQTLGQGPEFLTYFQNEAQLEKSRLLSDRFSAERPKGSFSTLEIQRTEQGDSAMYLCASSLDRGFLETQYFGPGTRLLVL.

In this sample, this clone turned up a few times. The chain combines TRBV7-9 with TRBJ1-1; D is undetermined. V was pared by 3 bases and J by 4 bases, with 9 bases between. From germline, CDR1 is SEHNR and CDR2 FQNEAQ (reference sequence). CDR3 size: 13 residues. CDR3: CASSFGVSTEAFF. CDR3 DNA sequence: TGTGCCAGCAGCTTTGGGGTTAGCACTGAAGCTTTCTTT.

The V gene is TRBV19, the J gene TRBJ2-1, with 12 bases aligning to TRBD2. V lost 5 bases, J lost 4 bases, and 9 bases stayed unmatched. In germline, CDR1 is LNHDA, CDR2 SQIVND (reference sequence). This CDR3 has 17 amino acids. The CDR3 reads CASSFASGGAGYNEQFF. DNA of the CDR3: TGTGCCAGTAGTTTCGCTAGCGGGGGGGCCGGGTACAATGAGCAGTTCTTC.

The V call is TRBV5-1, the J call TRBJ1-3; the match to TRBD1 covers 9 bases. V was clipped by 4 bases and J by 0 bases; unmatched bases: 2. Looked up from germline, CDR1 is SGHRS and CDR2 is YFSETQ. The CDR3 covers 15 residues. The CDR3 DNA is TGCGCCAGCAGCACGGGACAGGGCTCTGGAAACACCATATATTTT. Its protein is CASSTGQGSGNTIYF. Looking up the rest from reference TRBV5-1 and TRBJ1-3 gives the full variable domain: KAGVTQTPRYLIKTRGQQVTLSCSPISGHRSVSWYQQTPGQGLQFLFEYFSETQRNKGNFPGRFSGRQFSNSRSEMNVSTLELGDSALYLCASSTGQGSGNTIYFGEGSWLTVV.

This clone was seen just once. The gene calls are TRBV6-5 and TRBJ1-2; 8 bases line up with TRBD1. The CDR3 extends over 14 amino acids. The junction had 1 base not matched to a gene; V was cut back by 1 base and J by 3 bases. Germline CDR1 and CDR2: MNHEY and SVGAGI. The CDR3 spells CASSYLQGDYGYTF. The CDR3 bases are TGTGCCAGCAGTTACTTACAGGGGGACTATGGCTACACCTTC.

The chain couples TRBV7-9 to TRBJ1-2; the D gene is possibly TRBD1 (6 bases). CDR1 and CDR2 from the germline V gene are SEHNR and FQNEAQ (reference sequence). The CDR3 has 13 amino acids. V shed 1 base and J shed 8 bases, with 11 bases lying between them. The CDR3 coding sequence is TGTGCCAGCAGCTTAGAAGGGGGGTTGGGCTACACCTTC. This gives the protein CASSLEGGLGYTF. Drawing the rest from reference TRBV7-9 and TRBJ1-2, the complete variable domain is DTGVSQNPRHKITKRGQNVTFRCDPISEHNRLYWYRQTLGQGPEFLTYFQNEAQLEKSRLLSDRFSAERPKGSFSTLEIQRTEQGDSAMYLCASSLEGGLGYTFGSGTRLTVV.

This clone was detected only once. The chain carries TRBV5-1 and TRBJ2-1; D not certain. V was shortened by 2 bases and J by 1 base, with 7 bases between the two germline ends. CDR3 size: 14 residues. The germline gives CDR1 SGHRS, CDR2 YFSETQ. CDR3 coding DNA: TGCGCCAGCAGCTTAGCTACTTCCTACAATGAGCAGTTCTTC. Translated: CASSLATSYNEQFF.

The chain uses TRBV5-1 and TRBJ1-4; tentative D call: TRBD1 (5 bases). The V and J ends lost 5 bases and 0 bases respectively, with 8 bases between them. This CDR3 has 14 amino acids. Germline V gene lookup returns CDR1 SGHRS and CDR2 YFSETQ. CDR3 sequence: CASSQGATNEKLFF. The CDR3 nucleotides read TGCGCCAGCAGTCAAGGGGCAACTAATGAAAAACTGTTTTTT.

This clone was counted once. This sequence joins TRBV27 and TRBJ1-1; 9 nucleotides line up with TRBD1. This CDR3 has 17 amino acids. Germline V gene data show CDR1 as MNHEY and CDR2 as SMNVEV (reference sequence). V was clipped by 5 bases and J by 0 bases; unmatched bases: 10. The CDR3 is CASSPGTGFLMNTEAFF. CDR3 coding DNA: TGTGCCAGCAGTCCCGGGACAGGGTTCCTAATGAACACTGAAGCTTTCTTT.

This chain joins TRBV6-6 and TRBJ2-1; D might be TRBD2 (5 bases). The CDR3 runs to 11 residues. CDR1 MNHNY and CDR2 SVGAGI come from the germline V gene (reference sequence). Trimming removed 8 bases at V and 9 bases at J, with 11 bases between. The CDR3, as DNA: TGTGCCAGCGCATCTAGCAGTGAGCAGTTCTTC. Amino acid sequence: CASASSSEQFF.

This rearrangement joins TRBV5-1 to TRBJ2-3; TRBD2 agrees at 9 bases. Per germline, CDR1 SGHRS and CDR2 YFSETQ. Trimming at V came to 0 bases and at J to 4 bases, leaving 3 bases not matched to a gene. The CDR3 runs 15 residues. The CDR3 nucleotides are TGCGCCAGCAGCTTGGGCGGGGGGGCCGCAGATACGCAGTATTTT. Its translation: CASSLGGGAADTQYF.

The chain combines TRBV5-1 with TRBJ2-5, with a weak D call TRBD1 (7 bases). Germline V gene sequence: CDR1 SGHRS, CDR2 YFSETQ. CDR3 length equals 15 residues. Trimming took 3 bases from V and 5 from J, leaving 17 bases between them. CDR3 protein: CASSSIGQAGETQYF. In nucleotides, the CDR3 is TGCGCCAGCAGCTCAATTGGACAGGCGGGGGAGACCCAGTACTTC. Looking up the rest from reference TRBV5-1 and TRBJ2-5 gives the full variable domain: KAGVTQTPRYLIKTRGQQVTLSCSPISGHRSVSWYQQTPGQGLQFLFEYFSETQRNKGNFPGRFSGRQFSNSRSEMNVSTLELGDSALYLCASSSIGQAGETQYFGPGTRLLVL.